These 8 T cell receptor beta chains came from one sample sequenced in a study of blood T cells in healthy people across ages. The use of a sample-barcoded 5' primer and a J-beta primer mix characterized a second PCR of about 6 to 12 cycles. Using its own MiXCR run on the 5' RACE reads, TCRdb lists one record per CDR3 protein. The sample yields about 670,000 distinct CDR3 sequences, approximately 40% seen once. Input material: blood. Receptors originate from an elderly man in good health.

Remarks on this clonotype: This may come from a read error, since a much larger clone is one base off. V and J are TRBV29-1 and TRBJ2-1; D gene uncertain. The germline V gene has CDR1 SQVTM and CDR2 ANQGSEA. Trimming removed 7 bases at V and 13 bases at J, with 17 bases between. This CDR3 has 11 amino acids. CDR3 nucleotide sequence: TGCAGCGCTAAGAACCAAGAGACCCAGTTCTTC. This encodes CSAKNQETQFF.

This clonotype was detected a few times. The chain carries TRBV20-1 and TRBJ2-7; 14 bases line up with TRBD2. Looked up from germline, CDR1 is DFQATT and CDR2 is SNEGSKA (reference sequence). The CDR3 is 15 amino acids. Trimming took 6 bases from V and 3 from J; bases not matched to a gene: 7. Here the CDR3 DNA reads TGCAGTGCAACTGGACTAGCGGGAGGCTACTACGAGCAGTACTTC. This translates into CSATGLAGGYYEQYF.

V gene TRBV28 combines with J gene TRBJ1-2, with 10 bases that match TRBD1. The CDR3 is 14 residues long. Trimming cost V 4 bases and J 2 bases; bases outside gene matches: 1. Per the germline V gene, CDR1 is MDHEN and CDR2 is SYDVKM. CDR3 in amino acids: CASSSGQGNYGYTF. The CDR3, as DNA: TGTGCCAGCAGTTCGGGACAGGGGAACTATGGCTACACCTTC.

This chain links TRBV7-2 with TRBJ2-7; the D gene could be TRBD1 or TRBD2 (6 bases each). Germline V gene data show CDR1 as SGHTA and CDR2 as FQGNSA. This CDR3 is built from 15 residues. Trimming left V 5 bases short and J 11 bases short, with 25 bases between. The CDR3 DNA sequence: TGTGCCAGCAGCCCTTCTGCCGGGTCGGGGGCGTTGGAGTACTTC. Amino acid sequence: CASSPSAGSGALEYF.

For the CDR3, the DNA is TGCGCCAGCAGCTTCGCATCGGCTGACACCGGGGAGCTGTTTTTT. It is translated as CASSFASADTGELFF. This chain connects TRBV5-1 to TRBJ2-2; no reliable D call. Per the germline V gene, CDR1 is SGHRS and CDR2 is YFSETQ. The CDR3 totals 15 residues. V was cut by 2 bases and J by 3 bases, with 11 bases left in between.

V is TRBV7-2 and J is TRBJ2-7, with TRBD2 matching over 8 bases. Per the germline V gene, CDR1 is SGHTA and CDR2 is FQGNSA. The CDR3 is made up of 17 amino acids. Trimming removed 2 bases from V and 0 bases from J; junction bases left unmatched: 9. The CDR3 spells CASSLIQVGTSSYEQYF. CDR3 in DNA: TGTGCCAGCAGCTTAATCCAAGTGGGGACTAGCTCCTACGAGCAGTACTTC.

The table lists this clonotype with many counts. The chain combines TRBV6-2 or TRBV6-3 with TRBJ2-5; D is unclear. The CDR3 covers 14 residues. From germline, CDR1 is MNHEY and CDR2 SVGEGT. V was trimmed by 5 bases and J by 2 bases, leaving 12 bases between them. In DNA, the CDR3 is TGTGCCAGCAGTCCTACAACTTGGCAAGAGACCCAGTACTTC. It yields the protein CASSPTTWQETQYF.

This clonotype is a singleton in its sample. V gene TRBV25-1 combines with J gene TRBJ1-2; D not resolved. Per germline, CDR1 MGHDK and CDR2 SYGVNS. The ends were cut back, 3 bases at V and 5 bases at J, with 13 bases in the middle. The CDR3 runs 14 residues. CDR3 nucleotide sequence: TGTGCCAGCAGTGAGAACGGTAGGAGGTATGGCTACACCTTC. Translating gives CASSENGRRYGYTF.